The following is a T cell receptor beta chain sequence with its context. Additional DNA sequences in this sample encode the identical CDR3. In the source study's methods: Scientists estimated how many nucleated cells there were by amplifying reference gene primers. The method was immunoSEQ multiplex PCR; TCRdb's version includes in-frame clones alone and lacks a portion of them. V and J calls and clone size come straight from that table; D and trimming were deduced from the DNA. The sample lists about 280,000 clones; 70% to 90% were seen once. Recruitment covered 25 or so US areas and drew participants whose ages spanned 18 to 89 years. The sample originates from a study of blood T cell repertoires in COVID-19. Background on the study: Sample material is recorded as cDNA or gDNA derived from T cells, B-cell-depleted T cells, or PBMCs.

The CDR3 totals 13 residues. The germline gives CDR1 SQVTM, CDR2 ANQGSEA. After removal of 1 base from V and 6 bases from J, the junction contained 0 bases not matched to a gene. This clonotype was obtained from a woman in her twenties or thirties with acute COVID-19. The chain combines TRBV29-1 with TRBJ1-4; 9 bases are a match to TRBD1. Sequenced input: PBMCs or T cells enriched from blood (not recorded which). CDR3 in amino acids: CSVEGTGDEKLFF. CDR3 nucleotides: TGCAGCGTTGAAGGGACAGGGGATGAAAAACTGTTTTTT.